A single sample is the source of the 4 T cell receptor beta chains below, sequenced in a study of early T cells in non-severe SARS-CoV-2 infection. TCRdb used MiXCR to reprocess the 5' RACE reads, holding one entry per CDR3 protein. The table lists under 100,000 distinct CDR3 sequences, 9.5% to 11% of them singletons, with approximately 5% in the top ten. The sequenced sample consisted of whole blood. The receptors here all came from an adult who was a healthcare worker with PCR-confirmed SARS-CoV-2 infection or an uninfected control (not recorded which).

The rearrangement joins TRBV30 to TRBJ2-4, with unresolved D. Germline assignment: CDR1 GTSNPN and CDR2 SVGIG (reference sequence). This CDR3 region has 16 residues. V lost 2 bases, J lost 0 bases, and 14 bases lay in between. The CDR3: CAWSPRLDLAKNIQYF. DNA for the CDR3: TGTGCCTGGAGTCCTCGCCTGGATCTAGCCAAAAACATTCAGTACTTC. Based on the CDR3 plus reference TRBV30 and TRBJ2-4, the full variable domain is SQTIHQWPATLVQPVGSPLSLECTVEGTSNPNLYWYRQAAGRGLQLLFYSVGIGQISSEVPQNLSASRPQDRQFILSSKKLLLSDSGFYLCAWSPRLDLAKNIQYFGAGTRLSVL.

The chain employs TRBV29-1 and TRBJ2-1, with 8 bases identical to TRBD1. Germline loops: CDR1 SQVTM, CDR2 ANQGSEA. V gave up 0 bases and J gave up 7 bases; unmatched junction bases: 5. This CDR3 is built from 14 residues. Written as DNA, the CDR3 is TGCAGCGTTGAAGATACAGGGGGTAAGAATGAGCAGTTCTTC. It codes for CSVEDTGGKNEQFF.

This clonotype was seen repeatedly, ten times or more. This chain uses TRBV7-6 with TRBJ2-3; 12 bases are shared with TRBD2. The V gene end was trimmed by 5 bases and the J gene end by 2 bases; junction bases not matched to a gene: 5. This CDR3 comprises 16 residues. CDR1 and CDR2 from the germline V gene are SGHVS and FNYEAQ. The CDR3 coding sequence is TGTGCCAGCAGCCCAAGACTAGCGGGAGTCACAGATACGCAGTATTTT. Amino acid sequence: CASSPRLAGVTDTQYF.

The chain links TRBV18 to TRBJ1-2, with D possibly being TRBD1 (6 bases). This CDR3 is built from 15 residues. Looked up from germline, CDR1 is KGHSH and CDR2 is LQKENI. The ends were cut back, 3 bases at V and 2 bases at J, with 13 bases in the middle. The CDR3 DNA is TGTGCCAGCTCACCTAATGACAGGTCGAACTATGGCTACACCTTC. It encodes CASSPNDRSNYGYTF. The full variable domain, with the rest looked up from reference TRBV18 and TRBJ1-2, is NAGVMQNPRHLVRRRGQEARLRCSPMKGHSHVYWYRQLPEEGLKFMVYLQKENIIDESGMPKERFSAEFPKEGPSILRIQQVVRGDSAAYFCASSPNDRSNYGYTFGSGTRLTVV.